These T cell receptor beta chains were read from a single sample in a study of T cell changes during pregnancy in multiple sclerosis. This table comes from immunoSEQ multiplex PCR, and its TCRdb copy is limited to in-frame clones, with some not included. The repertoire consists of around 30,000 clones, with 89% occurring once and the leading ten covering roughly 5.1%. This sample comprised CD8+ T cells from peripheral blood mononuclear cells, obtained in the first trimester of pregnancy. The receptors were gathered from a female donor with multiple sclerosis, enrolled in a pregnancy study. Both conserved end residues are part of each CDR3. D genes are given only for firm matches. The size entry is marked missing in some rows and otherwise reads once, few, many or a size class.

clone size	V gene	J gene	D gene	CDR3 DNA	CDR3 protein
.	TRBV7-9	TRBJ2-1	.	TGTGCCAGCAGCACTCTAGCCGACTACAATGAGCAGTTCTTC	CASSTLADYNEQFF
.	TRBV5-1	TRBJ1-2	TRBD1	TGCGCCAGCAGCCCCGGGACAGGGTCCTATGGCTACACCTTC	CASSPGTGSYGYTF
.	TRBV25-1	TRBJ2-5	.	TGTGCCAGCAGTGAATTGGCAGGGGCGGGAGAGACCCAGTACTTC	CASSELAGAGETQYF
.	TRBV11-2	TRBJ2-3	.	TGTGCCAGCCATACTCGACCGGGGGTAACGAGCACAGATACGCAGTATTTT	CASHTRPGVTSTDTQYF
.	TRBV6-4	TRBJ2-3	.	TGTGCCAGCAGTGCTGAGTCCAGCACAGATACGCAGTATTTT	CASSAESSTDTQYF
.	TRBV7-9	TRBJ2-7	TRBD2	TGTGCCAGCAGCCCCGGACGGGGAGGGGTACTCTACGAGCAGTACTTC	CASSPGRGGVLYEQYF
once	TRBV5-1	TRBJ2-1	TRBD1	TGCGCCAGCAGCTTGGAACAGGGGGCGGTTAGGGAGCAGTTCTTC	CASSLEQGAVREQFF
.	TRBV10-3	TRBJ1-1	.	TGTGCCATCAGTGGCCACCTCGGGGTATTCAACACTGAAGCTTTCTTT	CAISGHLGVFNTEAFF
.	TRBV5-1	TRBJ2-7	.	TGCGCCAGCAGCTCATTATTAGGGGTGCAATACGAGCAGTACTTC	CASSSLLGVQYEQYF
.	TRBV9	TRBJ2-1	TRBD2	TGTGCCAGCAGCGTACCCAGACTAGCGGGTCACAATGAGCAGTTCTTC	CASSVPRLAGHNEQFF
.	TRBV28	TRBJ2-5	.	TGTGCCAGCAGTTCCGGAGGGTCCACCACAGAGACCCAGTACTTC	CASSSGGSTTETQYF
once	TRBV5-6	TRBJ2-5	.	TGTGCCAGCAGCTTGGCAGGAGGGTACCAAGAGACCCAGTACTTC	CASSLAGGYQETQYF
.	TRBV6-4	TRBJ2-1	TRBD2	TGTGCCAGCAGTCTCACTAGCGGGAGGGCCTGGAATGAGCAGTTCTTC	CASSLTSGRAWNEQFF